Each of the 26 T cell receptor beta chains below was sequenced from the same sample in a study of T-cell memory formation after mild COVID-19. TCRdb reanalysed the 5' RACE reads using MiXCR and keeps one entry per CDR3 protein. Of about 300,000 distinct CDR3 sequences listed, roughly a fifth are singletons. Input material: PBMCs or a T cell subset sorted from them (not recorded which). These receptors were taken from a man aged 18 to 30 who had mild COVID-19 (a few samples of this study predate the infection). Cell type and time point are not known.

This clonotype was seen more than once but under ten times. At one end the junction does not follow the germline gene, possibly because of a read error. The chain has TRBV10-2 and TRBJ1-1, with D maybe TRBD1 (6 bases). The length of the CDR3 is 10 residues. The germline CDR1 and CDR2 sequences are WSHSY and SAAADI. In DNA, the CDR3 is TGCGCCAGCGGTAGCCCAGGGGAGGGATTT. Translating it yields CASGSPGEGF.

The rearrangement links TRBV27 to TRBJ1-1, with no clear D. V was cut by 3 bases and J by 5 bases, with 7 bases left in between. CDR3 length equals 12 residues. Germline V gives CDR1 MNHEY, CDR2 SMNVEV (reference sequence). The CDR3 sequence: CASSFIGTEAFF. The CDR3 DNA reads as TGTGCCAGCAGTTTTATTGGGACTGAAGCTTTCTTT.

At least ten counts were recorded for this clonotype. The J gene is TRBJ2-5, the V gene TRBV5-1; 7 bases are a match to TRBD1. The CDR3 is 14 amino acids. The J segment lost 2 bases and the V segment lost 3 bases, leaving 4 bases of the junction unmatched. Germline CDR1 reads SGHRS; CDR2 reads YFSETQ. This CDR3 reads CASSSSGQQETQYF. For the CDR3, the DNA is TGCGCCAGCAGCTCGTCGGGACAGCAAGAGACCCAGTACTTC. The variable domain in full, completed from reference TRBV5-1 and TRBJ2-5, reads KAGVTQTPRYLIKTRGQQVTLSCSPISGHRSVSWYQQTPGQGLQFLFEYFSETQRNKGNFPGRFSGRQFSNSRSEMNVSTLELGDSALYLCASSSSGQQETQYFGPGTRLLVL.

This CDR3 reads CSARADQPQHF. CDR3 bases: TGCAGTGCTAGAGCCGATCAGCCCCAGCATTTT. The rearrangement uses TRBV20-1 and TRBJ1-5; D remains unclear. The germline CDR1 and CDR2 sequences are DFQATT and SNEGSKA (reference sequence). The V and J ends lost 1 base and 5 bases respectively, with 3 bases between them. The CDR3 loop spans 11 amino acids.

The rearrangement joins TRBV5-4 to TRBJ2-2, with 10 bases lining up with TRBD2. The length of the CDR3 is 17 residues. Germline V gene lookup returns CDR1 SGHNT and CDR2 YYREEE (reference sequence). The V segment lost 1 base and the J segment 9 bases; nucleotides outside the gene matches: 12. This CDR3 is CASSLPGLSGGARELFF. In DNA, the CDR3 is TGTGCCAGCAGCTTGCCGGGTTTAAGCGGGGGGGCCCGGGAGCTGTTTTTT. Combining the CDR3 with reference TRBV5-4 and TRBJ2-2 gives the whole variable domain ETGVTQSPTHLIKTRGQQVTLRCSSQSGHNTVSWYQQALGQGPQFIFQYYREEENGRGNFPPRFSGLQFPNYSSELNVNALELDDSALYLCASSLPGLSGGARELFFGEGSRLTVL.

A few counts support this clonotype. The chain joins TRBV5-4 to TRBJ2-5; a weak D match, TRBD2 (6 bases). The V end was cut by 6 bases, the J end by 5 bases, with 20 bases between. Germline CDR1 and CDR2: SGHNT and YYREEE (reference sequence). The CDR3 extends over 15 amino acids. The CDR3 region has the DNA TGTGCCAGCAAAGGAGGTGGCGGGGATCGGGAGACCCAGTACTTC. Residues: CASKGGGGDRETQYF.

The chain recombines TRBV5-1 with TRBJ2-1, with 13 bases identical to TRBD2. Germline CDR1 is SGHRS and CDR2 is YFSETQ. The CDR3 has 15 residues. V lost 6 bases, J lost 6 bases, and 6 bases stayed unmatched. CDR3 bases: TGCGCCAGCAAGAGACTAGCGGGGGGCCCCAATGAGCAGTTCTTC. Amino acid sequence: CASKRLAGGPNEQFF.

This clonotype has a handful of counts. This chain uses TRBV7-2 with TRBJ2-7; no clear D. The CDR3 has 12 residues. V was cut by 5 bases and J by 4 bases, with 9 bases left in between. CDR1 is SGHTA and CDR2 is FQGNSA in the germline V gene. The CDR3 bases are TGTGCCAGCAGCAATCTCGGGTACGAGCAGTACGTC. Translated: CASSNLGYEQYV.

This chain uses TRBV4-1 with TRBJ2-2; D is unclear. The CDR3 consists of 14 residues. The germline CDR1 and CDR2 sequences are MGHRA and YSYEKL. Trimming left V 1 base short and J 2 bases short, with 5 bases between. CDR3 coding DNA: TGCGCCAGCAGCCAAGCCGGTAACACCGGGGAGCTGTTTTTT. The encoded protein is CASSQAGNTGELFF.

The sample holds a few counts of this clonotype. The chain carries TRBV4-3 and TRBJ2-2; D could derive from TRBD1 or TRBD2 (7 bases each). Germline CDR1 reads LGHNA; CDR2 reads YSLEER. The CDR3 loop spans 16 amino acids. Trimming removed 3 bases at V and 6 bases at J, with 17 bases between. Here the CDR3 reads CASSQSPQGGAGELFF. In nucleotides, the CDR3 is TGCGCCAGCAGCCAGAGCCCGCAGGGGGGGGCCGGGGAGCTGTTTTTT.

V gene TRBV18 combines with J gene TRBJ2-3; 8 bases map to TRBD2. The CDR3 contains 14 residues. V shed 3 bases and J 5 bases; nucleotides not matched to a gene: 4. Germline assignment: CDR1 KGHSH and CDR2 LQKENI. The CDR3 sequence: CASSPSGAVDTQYF. The CDR3 coding sequence is TGTGCCAGCTCACCTAGCGGGGCGGTAGATACGCAGTATTTT.

The chain recombines TRBV4-2 with TRBJ1-4, with 7 bases identical to TRBD1. The junction had 7 bases not matched to a gene; V was cut back by 2 bases and J by 7 bases. This CDR3 contains 15 residues. Germline V CDR1 and CDR2: LGHNA, YNFKEQ. The DNA of the CDR3 is TGTGCCAGCAGCCAACTACGGGACAGTGGTGAAAAACTGTTTTTT. The encoded protein is CASSQLRDSGEKLFF.

The sample holds a few counts of this clonotype. The V gene is TRBV7-2, the J gene TRBJ2-1; no clear D. Germline assignment: CDR1 SGHTA and CDR2 FQGNSA. V was pared by 5 bases and J by 5 bases, with 13 bases between. CDR3 length equals 14 residues. CDR3 residues: CASSVFSANNEQFF. In DNA, the CDR3 is TGTGCCAGCAGCGTTTTTTCAGCAAACAATGAGCAGTTCTTC.

This chain uses TRBV9 with TRBJ2-5; D is undetermined. Trimming took 0 bases from V and 5 from J, leaving 14 bases between them. The CDR3 extends over 15 amino acids. Germline CDR1 and CDR2: SGDLS and YYNGEE. In DNA, the CDR3 is TGTGCCAGCAGCGTAGCTCTAGGGAAAGGGGAGACCCAGTACTTC. Encoded protein: CASSVALGKGETQYF.

The chain uses TRBV20-1 and TRBJ2-7; 10 nucleotides line up with TRBD1. Germline V gives CDR1 DFQATT, CDR2 SNEGSKA (reference sequence). CDR3 size: 16 residues. The V gene end was trimmed by 3 bases and the J gene end by 3 bases; junction bases not matched to a gene: 11. DNA of the CDR3: TGCAGTGCTAGTGAAGGGCTTGGGACAGGGGACTACGAGCAGTACGTC. Protein: CSASEGLGTGDYEQYV.

The rearrangement uses TRBV7-2 and TRBJ1-5; D is unresolved. Germline loops: CDR1 SGHTA, CDR2 FQGNSA. Trimming stripped 5 bases from V and 2 bases from J, with 10 bases between. The CDR3 runs to 14 residues. CDR3: CASSRGRGNQPQHF. CDR3 in DNA: TGTGCCAGCAGCCGTGGTAGGGGCAATCAGCCCCAGCATTTT.

This clonotype was seen a few times. The J gene is TRBJ2-5, the V gene TRBV20-1; D unresolved. The V gene's germline CDR1 is DFQATT and CDR2 SNEGSKA (reference sequence). The CDR3 runs 12 residues. The germline V and J ends were trimmed by 1 base and 1 base, with 4 bases remaining between them. CDR3 bases: TGCAGTGCTAGAGGATCCCAAGAGACCCAGTACTTC. Translated: CSARGSQETQYF.

The V gene is TRBV6-5, the J gene TRBJ2-3; the match to TRBD2 covers 7 bases. Germline trimming cut 7 bases from V and 4 bases from J; bases unmatched to any gene: 2. CDR3 length: 12 residues. The germline V gene encodes CDR1 MNHEY and CDR2 SVGAGI. The CDR3 is CASTSGADTQYF. In DNA, the CDR3 is TGTGCCAGCACTAGCGGCGCAGATACGCAGTATTTT.

The chain carries TRBV3-1 and TRBJ1-5; no reliable D call. V was cut by 1 base and J by 7 bases, with 5 bases left in between. Germline CDR1 LGHDT, CDR2 YNNKEL (reference sequence). The CDR3 is 12 residues long. CDR3 sequence: CASSQGPQPQHF. The DNA for the CDR3 is TGTGCCAGCAGCCAAGGGCCGCAGCCCCAGCATTTT.

A few counts support this clonotype. The V and J genes are TRBV29-1 and TRBJ1-2, with D uncertain. This CDR3 spans 13 amino acids. Looked up from germline, CDR1 is SQVTM and CDR2 is ANQGSEA. Deletions cut 4 bases from V and 8 bases from J, with 17 bases between. The DNA for the CDR3 is TGCAGCGTTGCTGTTAGTGTTTTGGGCGGCTACACCTTC. Translated: CSVAVSVLGGYTF.

A few counts support this clonotype. The rearrangement joins TRBV20-1 to TRBJ1-1; the match to TRBD1 covers 7 bases. This CDR3 comprises 13 residues. V lost 2 bases, J lost 3 bases, and 3 bases stayed unmatched. CDR1 and CDR2 (germline): DFQATT, SNEGSKA (reference sequence). The CDR3 DNA follows: TGCAGTGCTAGACTCGGGACAGACACTGAAGCTTTCTTT. Translation gives CSARLGTDTEAFF.

The chain couples TRBV13 to TRBJ2-2; 11 bases align to TRBD2. The CDR3 sequence is 16 residues long. The V segment lost 5 bases and the J segment 3 bases; nucleotides outside the gene matches: 5. Germline CDR1 PRHDT, CDR2 FYEKMQ (reference sequence). CDR3 protein: CASSPQLAGDTGELFF. The CDR3 DNA reads as TGTGCCAGCAGCCCCCAACTAGCGGGGGACACCGGGGAGCTGTTTTTT.

This clonotype was recorded a few times. This chain joins TRBV10-3 and TRBJ2-3; unclear D gene. Per the germline V gene, CDR1 is ENHRY and CDR2 is SYGVKD. The CDR3 runs 13 residues. Trimming cost V 2 bases and J 2 bases, with 5 bases left between them. The CDR3: CAISETTTDTQYF. CDR3 sequence (DNA): TGTGCCATCAGTGAGACTACCACAGATACGCAGTATTTT.

This clonotype has a handful of counts. This chain uses TRBV7-3 with TRBJ2-1; D remains ambiguous. CDR1 and CDR2 (germline): SGHTA, FQGTGA. This CDR3 comprises 14 residues. Trimming removed 4 bases from V and 4 bases from J, with 11 bases in between. CDR3 nucleotides: TGTGCCAGCAGCTCCTTAGACAAGTACAATGAGCAGTTCTTC. Translating gives CASSSLDKYNEQFF.

The V and J genes are TRBV11-1 and TRBJ2-6; 7 bases map to TRBD1. The CDR3 is 15 residues long. The V gene's germline CDR1 is SGHAT and CDR2 FQDESV (reference sequence). The V segment lost 4 bases and the J segment 2 bases; nucleotides outside the gene matches: 2. CDR3 region: CASSSQGAGANVLTF. For the CDR3, the DNA is TGTGCCAGCAGCTCCCAGGGGGCTGGGGCCAACGTCCTGACTTTC. Together with reference TRBV11-1 and TRBJ2-6, the CDR3 gives the full variable domain: EAEVAQSPRYKITEKSQAVAFWCDPISGHATLYWYRQILGQGPELLVQFQDESVVDDSQLPKDRFSAERLKGVDSTLKIQPAELGDSAMYLCASSSQGAGANVLTFGAGSRLTVL.

This clonotype was observed once. This chain uses TRBV6-2 or TRBV6-3 with TRBJ2-2; D ambiguous. Looked up from germline, CDR1 is MNHEY and CDR2 is SVGEGT. The CDR3 has 16 amino acids. Trimming left V 5 bases short and J 5 bases short, with 18 bases between. The CDR3 DNA follows: TGTGCCAGCAGTCCCTGGCCCCACGGGTATACCGGGGAGCTGTTTTTT. Residues: CASSPWPHGYTGELFF.